This T cell receptor (beta chain) was found in a study of shared clonotypes between healthy human individuals. The overall study: Every donor yielded three CD4 naive, three CD4 memory, two CD8 naive and one CD8 memory plate.

Study findings and constraints: For naive CD4 cells, 4% to 6% of clonotypes were shared across a handful of donors.

In germline, CDR1 is SQVTM, CDR2 ANQGSEA. Trimming left V 4 bases short and J 2 bases short, with 13 bases between. There are 14 residues in the CDR3. Assay used: immunoSEQ multiplex PCR; TCRdb lists only in-frame clones, some missing. This table holds approximately 710,000 clones, around 91% found once. As for this clone: Its antigen remains unidentified.

This sequence joins TRBV29-1 and TRBJ2-3; D perhaps matches TRBD2 (6 bases). The clonotype comes from a man between 18 and 29 years old in good health. Some clones in this sample may be carry-over from other donors' samples. The material sequenced was memory CD8+ T cells from PBMCs. The subset denotes: CD45RO+ cells pooled with CCR7-negative TemRA cells. The CDR3 protein is CSVVPGLSTDTQYF. As DNA, the CDR3 is TGCAGCGTTGTACCCGGACTATCCACAGATACGCAGTATTTT.